This T cell receptor beta chain was captured in a study of T-cell memory formation after mild COVID-19 (dated by TCRdb to the early 2020s). Some background on the complete study: Most TCR sequence clusters were specific to one of the two donors. T-cell clones expanding and contracting after mild COVID-19 in a couple of donors were tracked by longitudinal TCRalpha and TCRbeta repertoire sequencing. The cohort was made up of two young adult volunteers, one female and one male, who were previously healthy. The investigation overall reported the following: Only two mild cases were covered in the study, and larger cohorts including severe cases with pre-infection samples were considered necessary. SARS-CoV-2 specificity of the second-wave clones peaking on day 37 was not confirmed. Some responding clones were detected in pre-infection memory, suggesting pre-existing cross-reactive memory T cells joined the SARS-CoV-2 response. Contracting CD4+ clones appeared mostly in the CM and EM memory subsets, whereas CD8+ clones were enriched in EMRA. Clones that contracted from day 15 to 85 showed balanced CD4/CD8 phenotypes, whereas a second wave of clones that expanded from day 15 to 37 leaned towards CD4+.

Points on this clonotype: Its antigen target is currently unknown. No much larger clone exists at a distance of one base, and base qualities are not known.

Ficoll-Paque density gradient centrifugation was used to isolate PBMCs. These reads were obtained on an Illumina NovaSeq 6000. cDNA libraries for TCRalpha and TCRbeta were prepared by 5'RACE using constant-segment primers, with sample barcodes and unique molecular identifiers added. RNA was extracted from every sample with Trizol reagent. Amplification of the libraries took two PCR steps, and the second step added a second sample barcode plus Illumina TruSeq adapters. Sequencing of libraries was performed on an Illumina NovaSeq with 2 x 150 bp paired-end reads. In the paper's pipeline: Reads were demultiplexed and collapsed into UMI-guided consensus sequences with migec v1.2.7. Using mixcr v2.1.11, UMI consensuses were aligned to TRA and TRB V and J templates and then assembled into clonotypes. A clonotype was counted as expanded or contracted only if both edgeR and NoisET called the change significant, with noise models trained on biological replicates. For edgeR calls, the cutoffs were a false discovery rate-adjusted p below 0.01 and a log2 fold-change threshold of 1. As an exploratory analysis of dynamics, max-normalized trajectories of the 1000 most abundant clonotypes were examined by PCA with hierarchical clustering. Each responding clone was given a CD4 or CD8 phenotype based on the CD4+ and CD8+ repertoires, which had been sequenced separately. Clones were called with MiXCR by TCRdb after fastp trimmed the public reads at Q25, and only in-frame beta chains were retained. Merged by CDR3 protein, the rows form single entries marked with the most common genes and DNA. The V and J calls were determined by TCRdb, not by the authors. Across this sample there are hundreds of thousands of distinct CDR3 sequences, with roughly 17% seen only once. The top ten clones comprise about 3.5% of the sample.

Relative to germline, V is missing 3 bases and J is missing 6 bases, with 3 bases of the junction outside any gene match. The CDR3 starts with the cysteine, ends with the phenylalanine, and has 15 residues. The DNA shown is the 45-base CDR3, in frame from base 1. The CDR1 and CDR2 encoded by the germline V gene (reference sequence) are GTSNPN and SVGIG. The clonotype was recovered from a man aged 18 to 30 who had mild COVID-19 (a few samples of this study predate the infection). The sample titles of this study are shuffled in the database, so cell type and time point are left out; the donor was told from shared clones. The sample comprised PBMCs or a T cell subset sorted from them (not recorded which). The sequence links TRBV30 to TRBJ2-2; 14 bases in the middle match TRBD2. The bases are TGTGCCTGGAGGCGACTAGCGGGGGGGTCCGGGGAGCTGTTTTTT. It specifies CAWRRLAGGSGELFF.